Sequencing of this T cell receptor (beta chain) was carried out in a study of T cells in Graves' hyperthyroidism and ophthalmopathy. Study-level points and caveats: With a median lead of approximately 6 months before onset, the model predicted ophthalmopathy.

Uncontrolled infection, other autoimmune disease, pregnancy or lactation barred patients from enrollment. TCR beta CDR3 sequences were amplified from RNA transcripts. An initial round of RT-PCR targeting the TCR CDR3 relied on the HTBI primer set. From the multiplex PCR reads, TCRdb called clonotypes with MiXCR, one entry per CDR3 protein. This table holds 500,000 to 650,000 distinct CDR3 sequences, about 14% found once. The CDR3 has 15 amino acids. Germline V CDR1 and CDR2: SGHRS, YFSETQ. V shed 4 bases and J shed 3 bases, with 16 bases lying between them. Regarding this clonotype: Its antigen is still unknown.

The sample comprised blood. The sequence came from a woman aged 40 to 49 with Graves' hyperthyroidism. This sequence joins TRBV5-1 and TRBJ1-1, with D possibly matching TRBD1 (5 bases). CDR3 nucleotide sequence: TGCGCCAGCAGCCTGGTAGGAGCCAGGGACACTGAAGCTTTCTTT. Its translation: CASSLVGARDTEAFF.